The 7 T cell receptor beta chains below all came from one sample that was sequenced in a study of spatial heterogeneity in lung cancer. The time point here: sample taken at primary tumor resection. Whole RNA was taken from tumor, nontumor lung or frozen PBMC; it was then sequenced unsorted. TCRdb redid the calling of the 5' RACE reads with MiXCR, one entry per CDR3 protein. The profile shows 20,000 to 30,000 distinct CDR3 sequences, approximately 5% of them singletons. Sequenced here: PBMCs, sampled at surgery. Source of these receptors: a male donor with early-stage non-small cell lung cancer.

This clonotype was observed many times. This chain joins TRBV5-5 and TRBJ1-5; the D is unclear. Germline CDR1 SGHKS, CDR2 YYEKEE (reference sequence). The CDR3 totals 16 residues. V was trimmed by 4 bases and J by 1 base, leaving 15 bases between them. CDR3 DNA: TGTGCCAGCAGCCTTCTAAAAAGTTCCAGCAATCAGCCCCAGCATTTT. Protein product: CASSLLKSSSNQPQHF.

Many counts were recorded for this clonotype. CDR3 sequence reads: CASSVQGGQGEQFF. CDR3 sequence (DNA): TGTGCCAGCAGTGTACAGGGGGGCCAGGGTGAGCAGTTCTTC. The chain joins TRBV6-4 to TRBJ2-1, with TRBD1 matching 8 bases. The CDR3 covers 14 residues. CDR1 and CDR2 from the germline V gene are MRHNA and SNTAGT. V lost 4 bases, J lost 9 bases, and 8 bases stayed unmatched.

This clonotype is medium-sized within its sample. The V and J genes are TRBV6-2 or TRBV6-3 and TRBJ2-1; unclear D gene. Germline V gives CDR1 MNHEY, CDR2 SVGEGT. Trimming removed 7 bases at V and 4 bases at J, with 5 bases between. The CDR3 consists of 11 residues. The CDR3 spells CASTDYNEQFF. CDR3 DNA sequence: TGTGCCAGCACCGATTACAATGAGCAGTTCTTC.

This clonotype was detected ten times or more. The J gene is TRBJ2-7, the V gene TRBV5-1, with 11 bases fitting TRBD2. V dropped 0 bases and J dropped 0; count of bases not matched to a gene: 5. The CDR3 has 17 residues. CDR1 is SGHRS, CDR2 YFSETQ, per germline. CDR3 coding DNA: TGCGCCAGCAGCTTGGAACTAGCGGGAGCCTTCTCCTACGAGCAGTACTTC. Protein sequence: CASSLELAGAFSYEQYF.

In this sample, this clonotype turned up many times. The chain joins TRBV28 to TRBJ2-6; perhaps TRBD2 as D (6 bases). The CDR3 has 15 amino acids. V was clipped by 6 bases and J by 2 bases, with 11 bases between them. CDR1 and CDR2 from the germline V gene are MDHEN and SYDVKM. The CDR3 DNA is TGTGCCAGCAGCCCTGGGGGGACTGGGGCCAACGTCCTGACTTTC. Translation: CASSPGGTGANVLTF.

This clonotype is labeled medium-sized. This chain connects TRBV6-1 to TRBJ2-1, with TRBD2 identical over 10 bases. With 6 bases clipped from V and 4 bases from J, the junction kept 9 bases outside the gene matches. The germline V gene encodes CDR1 MNHNS and CDR2 SASEGT. This CDR3 spans 16 amino acids. CDR3 nucleotide sequence: TGTGCCAGCAGCGCTGCACTAGCGGGAACTTACAATGAGCAGTTCTTC. It specifies CASSAALAGTYNEQFF.

The table lists this clonotype with many counts. The V and J genes are TRBV27 and TRBJ1-2; D is uncertain. The germline gives CDR1 MNHEY, CDR2 SMNVEV (reference sequence). Trimming left V 2 bases short and J 4 bases short, with 11 bases between. The CDR3 consists of 14 residues. The chain's CDR3 is CASSLEGKGYGYTF. The CDR3 nucleotides read TGTGCCAGCAGTTTAGAGGGTAAAGGCTATGGCTACACCTTC.